What follows are 14 T cell receptor beta chains derived from one specimen sequenced in a study of CD8 T cells in ankylosing spondylitis. From the 5' RACE reads, TCRdb called clonotypes with MiXCR, one entry per CDR3 protein. The table has about 400,000 distinct CDR3 sequences, approximately 22% seen once. The sequencing sample was made of blood, either unsorted or a sorted T cell fraction (not recorded which). The receptors were sampled from a male donor with ankylosing spondylitis or in good health (not recorded which).

The genes are TRBV4-1 and TRBJ2-7, with a weak D call TRBD1 (5 bases). Looked up from germline, CDR1 is MGHRA and CDR2 is YSYEKL. Deletions cut 0 bases from V and 6 bases from J, with 12 bases between. This CDR3 is built from 14 residues. The CDR3 nucleotides are TGCGCCAGCAGCCAAGAGGGGCTGAAGGGCGAGCAGTACTTC. Translation: CASSQEGLKGEQYF.

This clonotype was seen a handful of times. The genes are TRBV29-1 and TRBJ2-5, with 10 bases matching TRBD1. The germline CDR1 and CDR2 sequences are SQVTM and ANQGSEA. The CDR3 loop spans 13 amino acids. J was trimmed by 1 base and V by 5 bases; bases with no gene match: 1. CDR3 sequence reads: CSVRDRGQETQYF. The CDR3 region has the DNA TGCAGCGTTCGGGACAGGGGCCAAGAGACCCAGTACTTC.

This clonotype was counted between two and nine times. This chain uses TRBV29-1 with TRBJ2-7; D uncertain. The CDR3 length is 13 residues. Trimming shortened V by 2 bases and J by 2 bases, and 10 bases separated the two germline ends. Germline V gives CDR1 SQVTM, CDR2 ANQGSEA. The CDR3 DNA reads TGCAGCGTTGAAAAGGCCGGACCCTACGAGCAGTACTTC. As protein: CSVEKAGPYEQYF.

This clonotype was recorded a few times. The chain couples TRBV12-3 or TRBV12-4 to TRBJ2-3, with a weak D call TRBD1 (5 bases). The length of the CDR3 is 15 residues. Trimming took 3 bases from V and 2 from J, leaving 12 bases between them. The CDR3 nucleotides read TGTGCCAGCAGTTTCTCAGGGTCGTACACAGATACGCAGTATTTT. Amino acid sequence: CASSFSGSYTDTQYF.

This rearrangement joins TRBV6-1 to TRBJ2-7; TRBD1 might be the D (5 bases). Trimming took 2 bases from V and 3 from J, leaving 17 bases between them. Looked up from germline, CDR1 is MNHNS and CDR2 is SASEGT. The CDR3 sequence is 16 residues long. This CDR3 is CASSERRQGIFYEQYF. CDR3 in DNA: TGTGCCAGCAGTGAACGAAGGCAGGGTATCTTCTACGAGCAGTACTTC.

This clonotype was detected once. The chain is built from TRBV19 and TRBJ2-1, with D hard to call. This CDR3 has 12 residues. CDR1 is LNHDA, CDR2 SQIVND, per germline (reference sequence). V was cut by 5 bases and J by 6 bases, with 8 bases left in between. The CDR3 sequence is CASSGPSNEQFF. Here the CDR3 DNA reads TGTGCCAGTAGTGGCCCTAGCAATGAGCAGTTCTTC.

This clonotype was counted between two and nine times. The chain recombines TRBV7-9 with TRBJ2-2; the D is unclear. The CDR3 is 16 amino acids. Germline V gene data show CDR1 as SEHNR and CDR2 as FQNEAQ (reference sequence). Deletions cut 4 bases from V and 0 bases from J, with 12 bases between. CDR3 loop: CASSYPSPPNTGELFF. Here the CDR3 DNA reads TGTGCCAGCAGCTACCCCTCACCTCCGAACACCGGGGAGCTGTTTTTT.

The CDR3 DNA sequence: TGTGCCAGCAGCTCGCTTGAGCAGTCCAAAAACATTCAGTACTTC. Translated: CASSSLEQSKNIQYF. The chain combines TRBV7-9 with TRBJ2-4; D is ambiguous. This CDR3 spans 15 amino acids. Trimming shortened V by 4 bases and J by 2 bases, and 12 bases separated the two germline ends. Germline CDR1 and CDR2: SEHNR and FQNEAQ (reference sequence).

This clonotype appeared a few times. The genes are TRBV28 and TRBJ2-2; D is possibly TRBD1 (5 bases). The germline V gene has CDR1 MDHEN and CDR2 SYDVKM. This CDR3 spans 15 amino acids. The V end was cut by 3 bases, the J end by 0 bases, with 8 bases between. CDR3 amino acids: CASSFDSPNTGELFF. DNA of the CDR3: TGTGCCAGCAGTTTCGACAGCCCGAACACCGGGGAGCTGTTTTTT.

The chain couples TRBV4-2 to TRBJ2-2, with 10 bases identical to TRBD2. Germline assignment: CDR1 LGHNA and CDR2 YNFKEQ. This CDR3 is 18 amino acids long. V was clipped by 5 bases and J by 3 bases; unmatched bases: 12. In DNA form, the CDR3 reads TGTGCCAGCAGCGCCTCGCCCGGGACTAGCGTTGACACCGGGGAGCTGTTTTTT. This sequence encodes CASSASPGTSVDTGELFF.

This clonotype has only a few counts. The rearrangement uses TRBV12-3 or TRBV12-4 and TRBJ2-3, with 7 bases identical to TRBD2. This CDR3 is 15 amino acids long. Unmatched junction bases numbered 8, after V lost 6 bases and J lost 2 bases. The CDR3 region is CASSHLGGDTDTQYF. In DNA, the CDR3 is TGTGCCAGCAGCCACCTTGGGGGGGACACAGATACGCAGTATTTT.

This clonotype was observed many times. The chain links TRBV10-3 to TRBJ2-1; D possibly uses TRBD1 or TRBD2 (6 bases each). V was clipped by 6 bases and J by 0 bases, with 15 bases between them. CDR1 is ENHRY and CDR2 is SYGVKD in the germline V gene. The CDR3 length is 16 residues. The CDR3 loop reads CAIRKGGFPSYNEQFF. CDR3 nucleotide sequence: TGTGCCATCAGGAAAGGGGGGTTTCCCTCCTACAATGAGCAGTTCTTC.

This clonotype was found many times. This chain uses TRBV29-1 with TRBJ1-1; D might be TRBD1 (6 bases). Germline values: CDR1 SQVTM, CDR2 ANQGSEA. The CDR3 runs 12 residues. V lost 6 bases and J lost 1, with 9 bases in between. CDR3 DNA sequence: TGCAGCGTCGAGACAGGGAACACTGAAGCTTTCTTT. As protein: CSVETGNTEAFF.

This clonotype has just a few counts. The chain combines TRBV11-2 with TRBJ2-7; D gene uncertain. Germline loops: CDR1 SGHAT, CDR2 FQNNGV. The CDR3 consists of 13 residues. Trimming stripped 5 bases from V and 3 bases from J, with 11 bases between. The chain's CDR3 is CASSQPILYEQYF. The CDR3 region has the DNA TGTGCCAGCAGCCAACCCATACTCTACGAGCAGTACTTC. Based on the CDR3 plus reference TRBV11-2 and TRBJ2-7, the full variable domain is EAGVAQSPRYKIIEKRQSVAFWCNPISGHATLYWYQQILGQGPKLLIQFQNNGVVDDSQLPKDRFSAERLKGVDSTLKIQPAKLEDSAVYLCASSQPILYEQYFGPGTRLTVT.